The T cell receptor beta chain described here comes from a study of T cell responses to AZD1222 COVID-19 vaccine. General study results and limits: Clonal diversity may have been underestimated in mostly white British donors. It was only a handful of AZD1222 recipients who were seropositive at baseline.

The J segment lost 5 bases and the V segment lost 0 bases, leaving 12 bases of the junction unmatched. This CDR3 is built from 17 residues. Recipients boosted at about 4 weeks or about 12 weeks are pooled. Generated by immunoSEQ multiplex PCR, the TCRdb table keeps only in-frame clones and is missing some. The table records 120,000 or so clones, around nine tenths of them present only once. With respect to this clone: As yet, its antigen is unknown.

The source was peripheral blood, collected 28 days after the second AZD1222 dose. The TCR was taken from an adult who received the AZD1222 COVID-19 vaccine. The genes are TRBV23-1 and TRBJ2-7; TRBD1 agrees at 8 bases. TRBV23-1 is labeled an ORF, and its function is uncertain. The DNA of the CDR3 is TGCGCCAGCAGTCAATCGGTGCGGGACAGGTCTTTCGACGAGCAGTACTTC. It encodes CASSQSVRDRSFDEQYF.